This T cell receptor beta chain was profiled in a study (dated by TCRdb to between 2014 and 2016). Background for the entire study: The study examined whether tumor-infiltrating Tregs in breast cancer are drawn from blood Tregs or arise in situ by conversion from other CD4+ T cell subsets. Here is what the overall study found, with its caveats: The greatest overlap of tumor-infiltrating Treg TCR alpha and beta sequences was observed with tumor naive CD4+ T cells, followed by blood naive CD4+ T cells. The larger-cohort validation was restricted to a single TCR beta V-J rearrangement rather than whole repertoires. The TCR gene usage of tumor memory CD4+ T cells clustered together with blood and lymph node memory CD4+ cells and with lymph node naive CD4+ cells.

Tregs were isolated as CD4+CD25+CD127-/low cells. Tregs, naive and memory CD4+ T cells from tumor, blood and ipsilateral draining lymph nodes of a few breast cancer patients underwent full-length TCR alpha and beta sequencing. Tumor tissue and lymph nodes obtained by ipsilateral axillary dissection were perfused with PBS, cut into small pieces and digested using collagenase I and hyaluronidase. A purity exceeding 90% was confirmed by FACS for the sorted cell populations. Full-length TCR variable regions were amplified by 5' RACE PCR with constant-region reverse primers, followed by semi-nested PCR with Nested Universal Primer A. The ReliaPrep RNA Cell Miniprep System was used to extract total RNA, which was then reverse transcribed into 5'RACE-ready cDNA with the SMARTer RACE 5'/3' Kit. Full-length TCR alpha and beta libraries were barcoded with multiplex adaptors and sequenced on an Illumina MiSeq. The authors' pipeline ran thus. For each of nine subset-tissue groups, sequencing data from the five patients were pooled, and the groups were then compared using unsupervised clustering of TCR gene usage. The Morisita-Horn index, with shared sequences weighted by their contribution to each repertoire, was used to calculate repertoire similarity. The public reads were run again by TCRdb, first through fastp at Q25 and then through MiXCR, and only productive beta chains were kept. A single entry per CDR3 protein holds the most common genes and DNA from its merged rows. TCRdb, rather than the study authors, made the V and J calls. The sample contains approximately 50,000 distinct CDR3 sequences, less than 25% of them found a single time. Roughly 3.2% of the sample lies in the top ten.

This clonotype occurred a few times. The antigen it binds to is not known. The sample holds no much larger clone one base away, and base qualities are not on file. The CDR3 starts with the cysteine, ends with the phenylalanine, and has 16 residues. The entry retains the CDR3 DNA only, 48 bases that are in frame from base 1. V loses 4 bases of germline sequence and J loses 2 bases, and the interval between the two ends is 18 bases. The germline V gene yields MGHRA for CDR1 and YSYEKL for CDR2. This clonotype originated in a female donor with breast cancer. Rearrangement joined TRBV4-1 to TRBJ2-7; a weak D assignment points to TRBD2 (5 bases agree). Sequenced material: tumor-infiltrating Tregs sorted from the breast tumor. The CDR3 in this case is CASSPGSLGLTYEQYF. The nucleotides read TGCGCCAGCAGCCCGGGGTCACTCGGATTAACCTACGAGCAGTACTTC.